The 17 T cell receptor beta chains given below trace back to one sample, sequenced in a study of control samples from healthy donors and cancer patients. TCRdb's table, derived via immunoSEQ multiplex PCR, lists solely in-frame clones and lacks some. The sample carries some 150,000 clones, about 90% recorded once. Sequenced material: blood. The source of these receptors is a young man in good health.

The V gene is TRBV7-9, the J gene TRBJ1-1; no firm D call. Trimming took 1 base from V and 8 from J, leaving 5 bases between them. This CDR3 comprises 11 residues. The V gene's germline CDR1 is SEHNR and CDR2 FQNEAQ (reference sequence). The DNA for the CDR3 is TGTGCCAGCAGCTTAGAACGGGAAGCTTTCTTT. Translated, it gives CASSLEREAFF.

The chain recombines TRBV14 with TRBJ1-2, with D tentatively TRBD1 (5 bases). Trimming took 1 base from V and 2 from J, leaving 5 bases between them. The CDR3 has 13 residues. Germline-derived CDR1 and CDR2 are SGHDN and FVKESK. In nucleotides, the CDR3 is TGTGCCAGCAGCCAAGCAGGGAACTATGGCTACACCTTC. It yields the protein CASSQAGNYGYTF.

In DNA form, the CDR3 reads TGTGCCAGCAGCCAAGGCTATAGCAATCAGCCCCAGCATTTT. Protein sequence: CASSQGYSNQPQHF. This chain links TRBV4-2 with TRBJ1-5; no clear D gene. Germline-derived CDR1 and CDR2 are LGHNA and YNFKEQ. This CDR3 spans 14 amino acids. The ends were cut back, 1 base at V and 0 bases at J, with 4 bases in the middle.

The chain joins TRBV12-3 or TRBV12-4 to TRBJ1-1, with a tentative D call TRBD1 (5 bases). The CDR3 consists of 12 residues. The ends were cut back, 7 bases at V and 10 bases at J, with 16 bases in the middle. The CDR3 sequence is CASTPGWGGAFF. As DNA, the CDR3 is TGTGCCAGCACCCCAGGGTGGGGGGGAGCTTTCTTT.

The J gene is TRBJ1-4, the V gene TRBV11-2; 8 bases agree with TRBD1. The length of the CDR3 is 15 residues. Germline-derived CDR1 and CDR2 are SGHAT and FQNNGV. The V segment lost 5 bases and the J segment 1 base; nucleotides outside the gene matches: 3. Written as DNA, the CDR3 is TGTGCCAGCAGCCGACAGGGGAGAACTAATGAAAAACTGTTTTTT. This encodes CASSRQGRTNEKLFF.

This rearrangement joins TRBV28 to TRBJ1-1; 8 nucleotides match TRBD1. V lost 7 bases, J lost 5 bases, and 9 bases stayed unmatched. The CDR3 totals 14 residues. Germline CDR1 reads MDHEN; CDR2 reads SYDVKM. CDR3 loop: CASTLGQGGTEAFF. CDR3 nucleotides: TGTGCCAGCACCCTAGGACAGGGCGGGACTGAAGCTTTCTTT.

This clone came up once. CDR3 amino acids: CASRSGQGFYGYTF. Written as DNA, the CDR3 is TGTGCCAGCAGGTCGGGACAGGGCTTTTATGGCTACACCTTC. V and J are TRBV28 and TRBJ1-2, with TRBD1 matching over 9 bases. Germline values: CDR1 MDHEN, CDR2 SYDVKM. The V and J ends lost 6 bases and 5 bases, in that order; junction bases with no gene match: 7. The CDR3 totals 14 residues.

The sample holds a few counts of this clone. The gene calls are TRBV28 and TRBJ2-3, with 8 bases fitting TRBD1. CDR3 length equals 17 residues. The V gene's germline CDR1 is MDHEN and CDR2 SYDVKM. V was clipped by 5 bases and J by 4 bases; unmatched bases: 14. The chain's CDR3 is CASSARTGMFAADTQYF. The CDR3 DNA is TGTGCCAGCAGTGCCCGGACAGGGATGTTTGCAGCAGATACGCAGTATTTT.

The chain has TRBV5-6 and TRBJ2-5; no reliable D call. V was pared by 2 bases and J by 5 bases, with 7 bases between. Germline-derived CDR1 and CDR2 are SGHDT and YYEEEE. This CDR3 is built from 12 residues. The CDR3 bases are TGTGCCAGCAGCTTCACGTTCGAGACCCAGTACTTC. Translating gives CASSFTFETQYF.

The chain combines TRBV25-1 with TRBJ2-1, with a possible D match to TRBD1 (6 bases). Trimming removed 1 base at V and 0 bases at J, with 16 bases between. Germline V gives CDR1 MGHDK, CDR2 SYGVNS. The CDR3 totals 18 residues. For the CDR3, the DNA is TGTGCCAGCAGTGAATCCTCGACAGGTCCTCGCTCCTACAATGAGCAGTTCTTC. Residues: CASSESSTGPRSYNEQFF.

This chain joins TRBV6-2 or TRBV6-3 and TRBJ1-1; D remains unclear. V lost 1 base and J 4 bases, leaving 7 bases between the germline ends. CDR1 MNHEY and CDR2 SVGEGT come from the germline V gene. This CDR3 region has 13 residues. The CDR3 coding sequence is TGTGCCAGCAGTTACTACGCGGGCACTGAAGCTTTCTTT. Protein sequence: CASSYYAGTEAFF.

The chain carries TRBV5-1 and TRBJ2-6, with unresolved D. CDR3 length equals 15 residues. The ends were cut back, 0 bases at V and 2 bases at J, with 6 bases in the middle. From germline, CDR1 is SGHRS and CDR2 YFSETQ. CDR3 sequence reads: CASSLGGPGANVLTF. CDR3 nucleotides: TGCGCCAGCAGCTTGGGTGGGCCTGGGGCCAACGTCCTGACTTTC.

The V call is TRBV5-8, the J call TRBJ2-7; possibly TRBD1 for D (6 bases). The CDR3 is made up of 13 amino acids. Germline CDR1 SGHTS, CDR2 YDEGEE. Trimming removed 5 bases at V and 3 bases at J, with 12 bases between. The CDR3 DNA sequence: TGTGCCAGCAGGGGGGCAGGGGACTACGAGCAGTACTTC. Translation gives CASRGAGDYEQYF.

The rearrangement uses TRBV7-8 and TRBJ2-1; D gene unclear. The CDR3 spans 13 residues. The germline V and J ends were trimmed by 5 bases and 4 bases, with 9 bases remaining between them. CDR1 is SGHVS and CDR2 is FQNEAQ in the germline V gene. Here the CDR3 DNA reads TGTGCCAGCAGCCTGGCCCATTACAATGAGCAGTTCTTC. Translation: CASSLAHYNEQFF.

The table lists this clone with a count of one. The V gene is TRBV21-1, the J gene TRBJ1-2. TRBV21-1 is a listed pseudogene. The length of the CDR3 is 15 residues. CDR3 protein: CASSATGALGYGYTF. The CDR3 DNA sequence: TGTGCCAGCAGCGCAACCGGGGCCCTGGGATATGGCTACACCTTC.

V gene TRBV4-1 combines with J gene TRBJ2-7; D gene ambiguous. The CDR3 is 15 amino acids. Per the germline V gene, CDR1 is MGHRA and CDR2 is YSYEKL. Trimming removed 6 bases from V and 0 bases from J, with 15 bases in between. The CDR3 nucleotides read TGCGCCAGCAGAAAAATCGTAGGATTCTCCTACGAGCAGTACTTC. It codes for CASRKIVGFSYEQYF.

This chain uses TRBV6-5 with TRBJ2-3; D is possibly TRBD1 or TRBD2 (5 bases each). This CDR3 has 14 residues. Germline V gene sequence: CDR1 MNHEY, CDR2 SVGAGI. V was trimmed by 5 bases and J by 1 base, leaving 10 bases between them. For the CDR3, the DNA is TGTGCCAGCAGTCCCGGGACGGGCACAGATACGCAGTATTTT. Protein sequence: CASSPGTGTDTQYF.